These 29 T cell receptor beta chains were sequenced from one sample in a study of cytomegalovirus exposure and HLA in healthy donors (dated by TCRdb to the late 2010s). The library was built by means of the immunoSEQ multiplex PCR assay. The multiplex PCR relied on a mix of 60 forward primers for TCR Vbeta segments and 13 reverse primers for TCR Jbeta segments. Entries here come from immuneACCESS through TCRdb and include only in-frame sequences with V and J called. Some clones fail to appear in such tables; in the studies checked, an unresolved V gene covers under half of the shortfall, and the cause of the remainder is unknown. A total of about 130,000 clones appear in this sample, 77% of them only once. The leading ten clones occupy roughly 13% of the sample. Sequenced material: PBMCs. Receptors originate from a woman aged 40-49 years in good health and CMV-seropositive.

The chain couples TRBV6-5 to TRBJ1-3; 7 bases are shared with TRBD1. The CDR3 has 13 amino acids. Germline V gene data show CDR1 as MNHEY and CDR2 as SVGAGI. Trimming took 7 bases from V and 4 from J; bases not matched to a gene: 4. The CDR3 loop is CASIPGGGNTIYF. The CDR3 nucleotides are TGTGCCAGCATCCCAGGGGGAGGAAACACCATATATTTT.

The V and J genes are TRBV11-3 and TRBJ2-1; D perhaps matches TRBD2 (6 bases). Trimming took 0 bases from V and 2 from J, leaving 11 bases between them. CDR1 and CDR2 (germline): SGHNT, YENEEA. The CDR3 consists of 16 residues. The CDR3, as DNA: TGTGCCAGCAGCTTAGATTTTGGCGGGGCCTACAATGAGCAGTTCTTC. Amino acids: CASSLDFGGAYNEQFF.

V is TRBV5-1 and J is TRBJ1-4, with D perhaps TRBD1 (6 bases). Germline values: CDR1 SGHRS, CDR2 YFSETQ. The V gene lost 1 base and the J gene lost 6 bases, with 13 bases spanning the gap. The CDR3 length is 15 residues. The CDR3 sequence: CASSLKLRGDEKLFF. CDR3 DNA sequence: TGCGCCAGCAGCTTGAAGCTCAGGGGAGATGAAAAACTGTTTTTT.

This clone was seen more than once but under ten times. This chain uses TRBV27 with TRBJ1-3; the D is unclear. The germline V gene encodes CDR1 MNHEY and CDR2 SMNVEV (reference sequence). The CDR3 consists of 11 residues. V lost 6 bases and J 4 bases, leaving 4 bases between the germline ends. DNA for the CDR3: TGTGCCAGCAGACAGGGAAACACCATATATTTT. Residues: CASRQGNTIYF.

The J gene is TRBJ2-1, the V gene TRBV2; D uncertain. V gave up 3 bases and J gave up 5 bases, with 11 bases separating them. CDR1 is SNHLY, CDR2 FYNNEI, per germline. The CDR3 runs 14 residues. CDR3 coding DNA: TGTGCCAGCAGTGATACGCCAGGAAACAATGAGCAGTTCTTC. This translates into CASSDTPGNNEQFF.

This clone was seen more than once but under ten times. The chain combines TRBV4-1 with TRBJ2-3, with D unclear. The ends were cut back, 1 base at V and 3 bases at J, with 5 bases in the middle. The CDR3 has 13 amino acids. Germline CDR1 reads MGHRA; CDR2 reads YSYEKL. CDR3 loop: CASSQVTTDTQYF. Here the CDR3 DNA reads TGCGCCAGCAGCCAAGTAACTACAGATACGCAGTATTTT.

V usage is TRBV28 and J usage is TRBJ2-3, with D unclear. The germline CDR1 and CDR2 sequences are MDHEN and SYDVKM. V lost 5 bases and J lost 8, with 14 bases in between. There are 13 residues in the CDR3. CDR3 DNA sequence: TGTGCCAGCAGTATCCCAGACGAGCGTACGCAGTATTTT. It translates to CASSIPDERTQYF.

This clone was seen only a few times. V gene TRBV6-5 combines with J gene TRBJ1-1, with D unresolved. CDR1 MNHEY and CDR2 SVGAGI come from the germline V gene. V lost 3 bases, J lost 2 bases, and 10 bases lay in between. There are 14 residues in the CDR3. In nucleotides, the CDR3 is TGTGCCAGCAGTTATGCGGGGTCAAACACTGAAGCTTTCTTT. Residues: CASSYAGSNTEAFF.

The chain carries TRBV28 and TRBJ2-1, with 10 bases that match TRBD2. J was trimmed by 7 bases and V by 8 bases; bases with no gene match: 14. The length of the CDR3 is 16 residues. Germline V lookup: CDR1 MDHEN, CDR2 SYDVKM. The CDR3 DNA reads as TGTGCCAGCCCACCCAGCCCAGCGGGAGGGGGGAATGAGCAGTTCTTC. Protein product: CASPPSPAGGGNEQFF.

This chain connects TRBV18 to TRBJ1-1, with unresolved D. The CDR3 has 14 amino acids. V lost 6 bases and J lost 4, with 15 bases in between. Germline V lookup: CDR1 KGHSH, CDR2 LQKENI. CDR3 region: CASSPGPAGTEAFF. DNA for the CDR3: TGTGCCAGCTCTCCGGGTCCTGCGGGCACTGAAGCTTTCTTT.

The sample holds one count of this clone. In DNA form, the CDR3 reads TGTGCCAGCAGCCCGAGACAGATATACAATGAGCAGTTCTTC. Its protein product is CASSPRQIYNEQFF. The V call is TRBV11-1, the J call TRBJ2-1; tentatively, D is TRBD1 (5 bases). Germline V gene data show CDR1 as SGHAT and CDR2 as FQDESV (reference sequence). The ends were cut back, 5 bases at V and 4 bases at J, with 12 bases in the middle. The CDR3 covers 14 residues.

The chain combines TRBV7-2 with TRBJ2-1; TRBD1 matches at 7 bases. Germline V CDR1 and CDR2: SGHTA, FQGNSA. J lost 6 bases, V lost 6 bases, and 11 bases had no gene match. The CDR3 has 15 amino acids. The CDR3 sequence: CASSYRTGSANEQFF. CDR3 sequence (DNA): TGTGCCAGCAGTTATAGGACAGGATCGGCCAATGAGCAGTTCTTC.

This chain connects TRBV4-2 to TRBJ1-5; the D gene is possibly TRBD1 (6 bases). Trimming cost V 2 bases and J 9 bases, with 17 bases left between them. CDR3 length equals 15 residues. Looked up from germline, CDR1 is LGHNA and CDR2 is YNFKEQ. The CDR3 protein is CASSQYKSGVMPQHF. The CDR3 DNA sequence: TGTGCCAGCAGCCAATATAAATCAGGGGTGATGCCCCAGCATTTT.

The genes are TRBV7-2 and TRBJ2-7; the match to TRBD1 covers 9 bases. With V trimmed by 2 bases and J by 4 bases, 6 bases remained unmatched. Germline V gives CDR1 SGHTA, CDR2 FQGNSA. This CDR3 contains 15 residues. The CDR3 reads CASSLSTGGAYEQYF. The DNA for the CDR3 is TGTGCCAGCAGCTTATCGACAGGGGGAGCGTACGAGCAGTACTTC.

In this sample, this clone turned up many times. The chain employs TRBV5-6 and TRBJ1-1, with D hard to call. This CDR3 region has 13 residues. Trimming removed 2 bases at V and 5 bases at J, with 10 bases between. The V gene's germline CDR1 is SGHDT and CDR2 YYEEEE. The CDR3 region is CASSFTGGTEAFF. The CDR3, as DNA: TGTGCCAGCAGCTTCACGGGAGGGACTGAAGCTTTCTTT.

This clone was seen just once. The chain couples TRBV28 to TRBJ2-6, with 7 bases matching TRBD1. The germline gives CDR1 MDHEN, CDR2 SYDVKM. The CDR3 spans 18 residues. V was pared by 3 bases and J by 0 bases, with 8 bases of the junction left unmatched. In DNA form, the CDR3 reads TGTGCCAGCAGTTTTTACCGGGACAGCCGCTCTGGGGCCAACGTCCTGACTTTC. It codes for CASSFYRDSRSGANVLTF.

This chain connects TRBV6-5 to TRBJ2-2; D remains ambiguous. V was trimmed by 3 bases and J by 0 bases, leaving 11 bases between them. The germline V gene has CDR1 MNHEY and CDR2 SVGAGI. This CDR3 is 16 amino acids long. In DNA form, the CDR3 reads TGTGCCAGCAGTTATTGGAACAGCCCGAACACCGGGGAGCTGTTTTTT. Translation gives CASSYWNSPNTGELFF.

V is TRBV6-1 and J is TRBJ2-3; 11 bases line up with TRBD2. Per the germline V gene, CDR1 is MNHNS and CDR2 is SASEGT. With V trimmed by 6 bases and J by 1 base, 0 bases remained unmatched. The CDR3 loop spans 14 amino acids. CDR3: CASRLAGGTDTQYF. As DNA, the CDR3 is TGTGCCAGCAGACTAGCGGGAGGCACAGATACGCAGTATTTT.

The chain employs TRBV11-2 and TRBJ2-7, with 8 positions matching TRBD1. The germline CDR1 and CDR2 sequences are SGHAT and FQNNGV. The CDR3 runs to 16 residues. V shed 4 bases and J 5 bases; nucleotides not matched to a gene: 13. CDR3 bases: TGTGCCAGCAGCTCGTCACGGGACAGGAAGGGCCACGAGCAGTACTTC. Protein: CASSSSRDRKGHEQYF.

The count of this clone is one. The chain has TRBV19 and TRBJ2-3, with a possible D match to TRBD1 (6 bases). The CDR3 is 13 amino acids. V lost 6 bases to trimming and J lost 0 bases, with 7 bases between them. The germline CDR1 and CDR2 sequences are LNHDA and SQIVND (reference sequence). CDR3 coding DNA: TGTGCCAGTAGGGACAGCAGCACAGATACGCAGTATTTT. This translates into CASRDSSTDTQYF.

CDR3 sequence: CASRNGVAALLTDTQYF. CDR3 nucleotides: TGTGCCAGCCGGAATGGCGTCGCGGCCCTCCTCACAGATACGCAGTATTTT. V usage is TRBV2 and J usage is TRBJ2-3; D not resolved. CDR3 length: 17 amino acids. The germline V gene encodes CDR1 SNHLY and CDR2 FYNNEI. Trimming cost V 8 bases and J 2 bases, with 23 bases left between them.

The chain uses TRBV2 and TRBJ2-6; 8 bases are shared with TRBD1. Germline V lookup: CDR1 SNHLY, CDR2 FYNNEI. With 4 bases clipped from V and 0 bases from J, the junction kept 5 bases outside the gene matches. The CDR3 spans 17 residues. DNA of the CDR3: TGTGCCAGCAGTGGGACAGGGTTCGCCTCTGGGGCCAACGTCCTGACTTTC. Protein: CASSGTGFASGANVLTF.

This chain uses TRBV13 with TRBJ2-3, with 9 positions matching TRBD2. This CDR3 is 15 amino acids long. Germline V gives CDR1 PRHDT, CDR2 FYEKMQ (reference sequence). V was clipped by 5 bases and J by 1 base; unmatched bases: 4. DNA of the CDR3: TGTGCCAGCAGCGGGAGGACTAGCGGCACAGATACGCAGTATTTT. Amino acid sequence: CASSGRTSGTDTQYF. The full variable domain, with the rest looked up from reference TRBV13 and TRBJ2-3, is AAGVIQSPRHLIKEKRETATLKCYPIPRHDTVYWYQQGPGQDPQFLISFYEKMQSDKGSIPDRFSAQQFSDYHSELNMSSLELGDSALYFCASSGRTSGTDTQYFGPGTRLTVL.

Only a few counts were recorded for this clone. The rearrangement links TRBV2 to TRBJ2-6; D is perhaps TRBD1 (6 bases). CDR1 is SNHLY and CDR2 is FYNNEI in the germline V gene. The V end was cut by 6 bases, the J end by 4 bases, with 10 bases between. This CDR3 has 14 residues. The CDR3 DNA reads TGTGCCAGCAGACCAGGGGCCGGGGCCAACGTCCTGACTTTC. Translated: CASRPGAGANVLTF.

J is TRBJ2-7 and V is TRBV30, with D tentatively TRBD2 (6 bases). Germline CDR1 GTSNPN, CDR2 SVGIG (reference sequence). Trimming stripped 4 bases from V and 5 bases from J, with 12 bases between. This CDR3 region has 12 residues. CDR3 sequence reads: CAWNGRRDEQYF. DNA for the CDR3: TGTGCCTGGAATGGTAGGAGGGACGAGCAGTACTTC. Together with reference TRBV30 and TRBJ2-7, the CDR3 gives the full variable domain: SQTIHQWPATLVQPVGSPLSLECTVEGTSNPNLYWYRQAAGRGLQLLFYSVGIGQISSEVPQNLSASRPQDRQFILSSKKLLLSDSGFYLCAWNGRRDEQYFGPGTRLTVT.

The chain employs TRBV19 and TRBJ1-5; a weak D match, TRBD1 (5 bases). The CDR3 is 13 residues long. Trimming pared 3 bases from V and 4 bases from J, leaving 7 bases between. Looked up from germline, CDR1 is LNHDA and CDR2 is SQIVND (reference sequence). The CDR3 protein is CASSIAGNQPQHF. The CDR3 DNA reads TGTGCCAGTAGTATTGCAGGGAATCAGCCCCAGCATTTT.

The gene calls are TRBV13 and TRBJ2-1, with TRBD2 as a possible D gene (5 bases). Germline V CDR1 and CDR2: PRHDT, FYEKMQ (reference sequence). The CDR3 is made up of 16 amino acids. The V end was cut by 2 bases, the J end by 0 bases, with 11 bases between. The CDR3 spells CASSLRAGLSYNEQFF. The CDR3 DNA reads TGTGCCAGCAGCTTACGGGCGGGTCTCTCCTACAATGAGCAGTTCTTC. The full variable domain, rest sourced from reference TRBV13 and TRBJ2-1, is AAGVIQSPRHLIKEKRETATLKCYPIPRHDTVYWYQQGPGQDPQFLISFYEKMQSDKGSIPDRFSAQQFSDYHSELNMSSLELGDSALYFCASSLRAGLSYNEQFFGPGTRLTVL.

Only one count was recorded for this clone. The rearrangement uses TRBV5-1 and TRBJ2-1; 13 bases are a match to TRBD2. V lost 3 bases and J lost 6; bases outside the gene matches: 9. The CDR3 is 17 amino acids. Germline V CDR1 and CDR2: SGHRS, YFSETQ. CDR3: CASSSGLAGRLTNEQFF. CDR3 sequence (DNA): TGCGCCAGCAGCTCGGGACTAGCGGGAAGGTTAACCAATGAGCAGTTCTTC. The full variable domain, rest sourced from reference TRBV5-1 and TRBJ2-1, is KAGVTQTPRYLIKTRGQQVTLSCSPISGHRSVSWYQQTPGQGLQFLFEYFSETQRNKGNFPGRFSGRQFSNSRSEMNVSTLELGDSALYLCASSSGLAGRLTNEQFFGPGTRLTVL.

V gene TRBV2 combines with J gene TRBJ2-7, with D perhaps matching TRBD1 (5 bases). From germline, CDR1 is SNHLY and CDR2 FYNNEI. The V end lost 5 bases, the J end lost 3 bases, and 11 bases lay between the germline ends. The CDR3 covers 13 residues. CDR3 residues: CASSPPDSYEQYF. The CDR3 nucleotides read TGTGCCAGCAGTCCCCCAGACAGCTACGAGCAGTACTTC.